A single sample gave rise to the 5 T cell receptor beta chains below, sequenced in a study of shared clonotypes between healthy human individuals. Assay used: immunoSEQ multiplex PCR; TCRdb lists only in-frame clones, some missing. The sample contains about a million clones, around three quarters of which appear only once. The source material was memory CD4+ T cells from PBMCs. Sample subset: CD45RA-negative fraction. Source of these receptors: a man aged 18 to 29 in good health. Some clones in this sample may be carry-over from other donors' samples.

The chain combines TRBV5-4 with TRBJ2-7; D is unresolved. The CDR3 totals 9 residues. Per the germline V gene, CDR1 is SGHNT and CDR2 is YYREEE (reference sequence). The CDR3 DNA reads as TGTGCCAGCAGTCCCCAGCCGCCTGTC. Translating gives CASSPQPPV.

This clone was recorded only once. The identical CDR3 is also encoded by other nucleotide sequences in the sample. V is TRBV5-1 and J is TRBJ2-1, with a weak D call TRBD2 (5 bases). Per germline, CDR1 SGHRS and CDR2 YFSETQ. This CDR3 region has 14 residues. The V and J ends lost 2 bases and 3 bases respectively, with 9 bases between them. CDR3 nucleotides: TGCGCCAGCAGCTTAGCGGATTTCTACAATGAGCAGTTCTTC. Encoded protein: CASSLADFYNEQFF. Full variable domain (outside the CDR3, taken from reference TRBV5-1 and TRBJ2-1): KAGVTQTPRYLIKTRGQQVTLSCSPISGHRSVSWYQQTPGQGLQFLFEYFSETQRNKGNFPGRFSGRQFSNSRSEMNVSTLELGDSALYLCASSLADFYNEQFFGPGTRLTVL.

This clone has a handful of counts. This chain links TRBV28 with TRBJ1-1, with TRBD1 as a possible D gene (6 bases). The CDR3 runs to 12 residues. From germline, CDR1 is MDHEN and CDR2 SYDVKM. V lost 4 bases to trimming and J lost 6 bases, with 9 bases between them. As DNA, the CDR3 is TGTGCCAGCAGTTCGGACAGACCTGAAGCTTTCTTT. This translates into CASSSDRPEAFF.

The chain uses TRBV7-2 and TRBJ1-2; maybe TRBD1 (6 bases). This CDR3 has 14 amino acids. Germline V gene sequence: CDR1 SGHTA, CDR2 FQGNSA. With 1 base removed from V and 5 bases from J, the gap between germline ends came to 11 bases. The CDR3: CASSLGGPVYGYTF. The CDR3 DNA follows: TGTGCCAGCAGCTTAGGGGGGCCAGTGTATGGCTACACCTTC.

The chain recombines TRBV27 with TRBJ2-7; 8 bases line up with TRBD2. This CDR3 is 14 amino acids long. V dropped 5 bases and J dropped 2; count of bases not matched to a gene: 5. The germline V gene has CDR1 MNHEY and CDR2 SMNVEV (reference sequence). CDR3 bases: TGTGCCAGCAGTAGAACTAGCGGCCCCTACGAGCAGTACTTC. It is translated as CASSRTSGPYEQYF.